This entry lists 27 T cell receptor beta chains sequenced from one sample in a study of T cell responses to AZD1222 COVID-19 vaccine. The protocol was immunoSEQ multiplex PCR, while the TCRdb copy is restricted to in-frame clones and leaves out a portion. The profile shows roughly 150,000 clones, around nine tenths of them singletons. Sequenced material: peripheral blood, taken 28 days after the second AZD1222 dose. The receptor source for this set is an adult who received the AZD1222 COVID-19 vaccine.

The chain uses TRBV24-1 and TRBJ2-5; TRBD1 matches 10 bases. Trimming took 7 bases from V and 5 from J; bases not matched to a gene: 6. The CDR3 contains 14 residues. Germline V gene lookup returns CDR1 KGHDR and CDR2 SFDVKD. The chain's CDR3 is CATRETGGGETQYF. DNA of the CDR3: TGTGCCACCAGAGAGACAGGGGGCGGTGAGACCCAGTACTTC.

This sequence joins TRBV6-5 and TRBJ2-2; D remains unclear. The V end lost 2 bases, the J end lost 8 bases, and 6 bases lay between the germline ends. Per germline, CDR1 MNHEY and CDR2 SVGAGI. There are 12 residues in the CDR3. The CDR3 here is CASSYGVGELFF. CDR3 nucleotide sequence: TGTGCCAGCAGTTACGGTGTGGGGGAGCTGTTTTTT.

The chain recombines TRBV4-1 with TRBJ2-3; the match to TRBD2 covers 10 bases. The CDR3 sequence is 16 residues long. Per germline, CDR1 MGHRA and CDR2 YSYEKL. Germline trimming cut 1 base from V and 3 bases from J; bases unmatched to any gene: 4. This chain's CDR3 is CASSQVGTSVTDTQYF. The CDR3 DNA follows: TGCGCCAGCAGCCAAGTCGGGACTAGCGTAACAGATACGCAGTATTTT.

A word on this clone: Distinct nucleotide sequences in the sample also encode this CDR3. CDR3 sequence: CSVERGGTDTQYF. CDR3 in DNA: TGCAGCGTTGAACGGGGCGGCACAGATACGCAGTATTTT. V is TRBV29-1 and J is TRBJ2-3; D possibly matches TRBD1 or TRBD2 (5 bases each). The CDR3 loop spans 13 amino acids. Germline lookup yields CDR1 SQVTM and CDR2 ANQGSEA. V was trimmed by 2 bases and J by 1 base, leaving 7 bases between them.

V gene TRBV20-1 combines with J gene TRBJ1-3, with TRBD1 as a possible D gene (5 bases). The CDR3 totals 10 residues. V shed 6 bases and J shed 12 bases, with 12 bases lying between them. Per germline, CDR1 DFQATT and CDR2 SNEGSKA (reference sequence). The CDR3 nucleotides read TGCAGTGCCAAATCAGGGAACATATATTTT. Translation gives CSAKSGNIYF.

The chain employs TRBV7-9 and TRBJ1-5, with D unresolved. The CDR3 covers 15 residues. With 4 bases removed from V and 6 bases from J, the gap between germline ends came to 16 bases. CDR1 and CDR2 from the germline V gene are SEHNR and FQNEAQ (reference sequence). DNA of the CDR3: TGTGCCAGCAGCTCTCCCGAGGGCGGCGGTCAGCCCCAGCATTTT. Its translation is CASSSPEGGGQPQHF.

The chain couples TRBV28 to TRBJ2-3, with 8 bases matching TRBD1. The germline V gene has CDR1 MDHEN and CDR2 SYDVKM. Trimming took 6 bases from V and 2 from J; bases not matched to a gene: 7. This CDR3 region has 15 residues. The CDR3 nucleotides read TGTGCCAGCAGCCGCGGACAGGGATTCACAGATACGCAGTATTTT. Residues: CASSRGQGFTDTQYF. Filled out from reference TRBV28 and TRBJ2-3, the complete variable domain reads DVKVTQSSRYLVKRTGEKVFLECVQDMDHENMFWYRQDPGLGLRLIYFSYDVKMKEKGDIPEGYSVSREKKERFSLILESASTNQTSMYLCASSRGQGFTDTQYFGPGTRLTVL.

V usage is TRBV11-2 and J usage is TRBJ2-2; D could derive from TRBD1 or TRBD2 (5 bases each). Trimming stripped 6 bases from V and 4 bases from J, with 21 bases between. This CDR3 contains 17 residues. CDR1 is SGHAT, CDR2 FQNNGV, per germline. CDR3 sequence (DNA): TGTGCCAGCAGAGGCATCTCGGGACGCCGAATCACCGGGGAGCTGTTTTTT. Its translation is CASRGISGRRITGELFF.

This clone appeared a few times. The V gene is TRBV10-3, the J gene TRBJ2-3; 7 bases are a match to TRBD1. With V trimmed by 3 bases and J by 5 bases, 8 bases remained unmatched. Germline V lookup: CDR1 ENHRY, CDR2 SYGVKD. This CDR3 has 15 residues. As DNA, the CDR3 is TGTGCCATCAGTGAATCCCTTACAGGGGAAGATACGCAGTATTTT. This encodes CAISESLTGEDTQYF.

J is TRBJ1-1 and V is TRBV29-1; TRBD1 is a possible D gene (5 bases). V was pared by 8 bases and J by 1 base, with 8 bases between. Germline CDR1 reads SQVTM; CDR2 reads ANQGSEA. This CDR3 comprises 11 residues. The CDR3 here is CSHGQNTEAFF. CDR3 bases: TGCAGCCATGGACAGAACACTGAAGCTTTCTTT.

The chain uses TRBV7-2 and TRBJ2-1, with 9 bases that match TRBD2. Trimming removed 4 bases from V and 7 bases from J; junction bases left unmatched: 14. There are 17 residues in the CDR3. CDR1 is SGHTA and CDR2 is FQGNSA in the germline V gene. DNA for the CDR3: TGTGCCAGCAGCTCATCCCTCGGGGTAGCGGGGGCTAATGAGCAGTTCTTC. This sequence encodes CASSSSLGVAGANEQFF.

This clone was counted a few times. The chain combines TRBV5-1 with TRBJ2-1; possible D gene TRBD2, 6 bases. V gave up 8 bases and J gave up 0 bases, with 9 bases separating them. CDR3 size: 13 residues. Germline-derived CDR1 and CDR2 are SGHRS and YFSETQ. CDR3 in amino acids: CASSGSSYNEQFF. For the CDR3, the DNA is TGCGCCAGTAGCGGCAGCTCCTACAATGAGCAGTTCTTC.

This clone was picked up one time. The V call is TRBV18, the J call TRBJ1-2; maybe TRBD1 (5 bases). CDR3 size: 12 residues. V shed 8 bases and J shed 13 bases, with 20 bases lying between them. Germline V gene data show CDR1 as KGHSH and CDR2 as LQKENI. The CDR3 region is CASHEAHIGATF. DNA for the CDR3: TGTGCCAGCCACGAGGCCCATATCGGGGCCACCTTC. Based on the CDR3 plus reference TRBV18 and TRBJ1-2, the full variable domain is NAGVMQNPRHLVRRRGQEARLRCSPMKGHSHVYWYRQLPEEGLKFMVYLQKENIIDESGMPKERFSAEFPKEGPSILRIQQVVRGDSAAYFCASHEAHIGATFGSGTRLTVV.

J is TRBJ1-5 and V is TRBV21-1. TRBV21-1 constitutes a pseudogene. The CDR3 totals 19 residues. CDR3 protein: CASSPGEGQLHRRLRPQHF. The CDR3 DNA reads TGTGCCAGCAGCCCGGGGGAGGGACAGCTCCACCGCCGCCTCAGGCCCCAGCATTTT.

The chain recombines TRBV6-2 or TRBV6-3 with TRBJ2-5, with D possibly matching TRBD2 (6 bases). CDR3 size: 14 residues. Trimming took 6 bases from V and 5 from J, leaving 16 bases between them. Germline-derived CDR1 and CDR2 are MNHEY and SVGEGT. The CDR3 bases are TGTGCCAGCAGCCTGGGGGGAGGATCGGAGACCCAGTACTTC. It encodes CASSLGGGSETQYF.

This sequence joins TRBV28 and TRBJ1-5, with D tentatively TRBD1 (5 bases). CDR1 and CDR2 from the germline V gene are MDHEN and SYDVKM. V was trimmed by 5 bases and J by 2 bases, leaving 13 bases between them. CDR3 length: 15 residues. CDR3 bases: TGTGCCAGCAGTCTTGGGGGGAAGCGCAATCAGCCCCAGCATTTT. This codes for CASSLGGKRNQPQHF.

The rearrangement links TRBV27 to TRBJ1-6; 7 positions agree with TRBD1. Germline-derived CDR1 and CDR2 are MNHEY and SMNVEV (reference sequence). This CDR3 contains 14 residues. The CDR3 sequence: CASTSGQLNSPLHF. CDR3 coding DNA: TGTGCTTCGACTTCGGGACAGCTTAATTCACCCCTCCACTTT.

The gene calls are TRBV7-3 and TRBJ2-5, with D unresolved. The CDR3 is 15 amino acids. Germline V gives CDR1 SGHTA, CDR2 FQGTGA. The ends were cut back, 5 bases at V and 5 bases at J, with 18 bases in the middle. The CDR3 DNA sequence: TGTGCCAGCAGCCCCGGTGGGCAGGCTGAGGAGACCCAGTACTTC. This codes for CASSPGGQAEETQYF.

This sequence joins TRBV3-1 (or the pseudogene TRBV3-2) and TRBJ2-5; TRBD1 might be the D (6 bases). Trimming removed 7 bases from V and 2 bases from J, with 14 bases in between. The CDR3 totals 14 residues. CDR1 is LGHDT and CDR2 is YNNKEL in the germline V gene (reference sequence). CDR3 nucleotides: TGTGCCAGCACAGATACAGGGCGGCAAGAGACCCAGTACTTC. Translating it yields CASTDTGRQETQYF.

The CDR3 reads CAWSRGDSPLHF. The DNA of the CDR3 is TGTGCCTGGAGTCGGGGCGATTCACCCCTCCACTTT. The J gene is TRBJ1-6, the V gene TRBV30; the D gene is possibly TRBD1 (5 bases). Trimming took 2 bases from V and 8 from J, leaving 7 bases between them. The CDR3 contains 12 residues. CDR1 is GTSNPN and CDR2 is SVGIG in the germline V gene (reference sequence).

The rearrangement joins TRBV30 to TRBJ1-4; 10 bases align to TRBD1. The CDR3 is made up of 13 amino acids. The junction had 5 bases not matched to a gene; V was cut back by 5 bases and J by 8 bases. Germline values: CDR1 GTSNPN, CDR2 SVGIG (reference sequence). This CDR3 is CAWDPGQGEKLFF. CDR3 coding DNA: TGTGCCTGGGACCCGGGACAGGGGGAAAAACTGTTTTTT.

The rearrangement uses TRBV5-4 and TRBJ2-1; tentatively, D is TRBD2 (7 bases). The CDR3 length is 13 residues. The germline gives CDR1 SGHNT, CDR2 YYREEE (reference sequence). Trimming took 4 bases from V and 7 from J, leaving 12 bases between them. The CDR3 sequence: CASSPGGVNEQFF. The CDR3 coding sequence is TGTGCCAGCAGCCCGGGGGGCGTGAATGAGCAGTTCTTC.

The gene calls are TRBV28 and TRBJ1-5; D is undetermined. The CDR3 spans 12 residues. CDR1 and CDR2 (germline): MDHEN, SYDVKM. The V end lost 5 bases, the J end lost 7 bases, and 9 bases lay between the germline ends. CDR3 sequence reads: CASSGRKQPQHF. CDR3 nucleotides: TGTGCCAGCAGTGGTCGAAAACAGCCCCAGCATTTT. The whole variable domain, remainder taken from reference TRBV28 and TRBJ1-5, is DVKVTQSSRYLVKRTGEKVFLECVQDMDHENMFWYRQDPGLGLRLIYFSYDVKMKEKGDIPEGYSVSREKKERFSLILESASTNQTSMYLCASSGRKQPQHFGDGTRLSIL.

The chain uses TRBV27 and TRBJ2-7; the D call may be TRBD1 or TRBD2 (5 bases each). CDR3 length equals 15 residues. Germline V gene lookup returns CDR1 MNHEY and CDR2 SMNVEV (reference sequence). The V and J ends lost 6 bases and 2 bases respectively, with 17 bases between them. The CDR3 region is CASRYTGGYPYEQYF. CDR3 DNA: TGTGCCAGCAGGTATACAGGAGGCTACCCCTACGAGCAGTACTTC.

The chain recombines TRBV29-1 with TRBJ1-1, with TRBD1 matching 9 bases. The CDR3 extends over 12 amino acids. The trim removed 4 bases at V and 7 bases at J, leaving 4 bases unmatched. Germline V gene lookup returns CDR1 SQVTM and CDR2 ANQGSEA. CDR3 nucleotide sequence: TGCAGCGTTGGGACAGGGGAGGGTGAAGCTTTCTTT. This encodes CSVGTGEGEAFF.

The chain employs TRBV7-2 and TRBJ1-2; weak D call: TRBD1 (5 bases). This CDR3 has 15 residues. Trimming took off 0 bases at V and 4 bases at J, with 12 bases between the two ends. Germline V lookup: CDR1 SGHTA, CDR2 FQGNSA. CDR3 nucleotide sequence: TGTGCCAGCAGCTTAGCCCTAGGGACCGGCTATGGCTACACCTTC. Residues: CASSLALGTGYGYTF.

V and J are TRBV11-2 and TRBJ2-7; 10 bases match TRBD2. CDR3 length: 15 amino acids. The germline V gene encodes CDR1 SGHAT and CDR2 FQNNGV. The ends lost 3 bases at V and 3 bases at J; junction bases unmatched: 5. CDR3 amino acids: CASSFRTSGFYEQYF. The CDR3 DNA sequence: TGTGCCAGCAGCTTCCGGACTAGCGGATTCTACGAGCAGTACTTC.